Given below is one TCR beta chain in context. Its antigen is not known. This specimen comes from a study of T cell clones after liver transplantation. Study-level background: HCV positivity affected three of eight recipients; the rest lacked autoimmune or viral indications.

The study, taken as a whole, reports: A larger donor-reactive than third-party decline suggested partial antigen-specific deletion.

Method: immunoSEQ multiplex PCR; TCRdb's copy keeps in-frame clones and lacks some. The sample includes tens of thousands of clones, around two thirds of them seen just once. Looked up from germline, CDR1 is SGHNT and CDR2 is YYREEE (reference sequence). V shed 3 bases and J 1 base; nucleotides not matched to a gene: 2. The CDR3 runs to 16 residues. Material: CD4+ T cells from blood, obtained at the approximately 16-month timepoint. This clonotype was sampled from a human patient who received a liver transplant. Some T cells may trace back to the graft donor. This chain joins TRBV5-4 and TRBJ1-4; the match to TRBD1 covers 11 bases. CDR3 in DNA: TGTGCCAGCAGCTCCGGGACAGGGGGAACTAATGAAAAACTGTTTTTT. Translating gives CASSSGTGGTNEKLFF.